This T cell receptor (beta chain) was retrieved from a study of a mutant IDH1 vaccine in newly diagnosed glioma. Turning to this clone: Its antigen remains unknown.

V was trimmed by 5 bases and J by 4 bases, leaving 14 bases between them. The CDR3 covers 14 residues. Germline loops: CDR1 SEHNR, CDR2 FQNEAQ (reference sequence). This table comes from immunoSEQ multiplex PCR, and its TCRdb copy is limited to in-frame clones, with some not included. The sample consists of about 12,000 clones, 87% of them appearing once. Findings and limits, study-wide: Alterations occurring in top peripheral T cell clonotypes seemed unrelated to pseudoprogression.

Time point described: week 5, during vaccination. The study gave 300 ug of mutant IDH1 20-mer peptide per vaccine dose, with topical imiquimod. This TCR was sampled from a woman aged 40-49 years with glioma. Some clones in this sample may be carry-over from other donors' samples. The chain links TRBV7-9 to TRBJ1-1; possible D gene TRBD1, 6 bases. The specimen comprised PBMCs, sampled from a glioma patient whose treatment included an IDH1 peptide vaccine. The CDR3 sequence is CASSQEGVGTEAFF. As DNA, the CDR3 is TGTGCCAGCAGCCAAGAGGGGGTGGGCACTGAAGCTTTCTTT.